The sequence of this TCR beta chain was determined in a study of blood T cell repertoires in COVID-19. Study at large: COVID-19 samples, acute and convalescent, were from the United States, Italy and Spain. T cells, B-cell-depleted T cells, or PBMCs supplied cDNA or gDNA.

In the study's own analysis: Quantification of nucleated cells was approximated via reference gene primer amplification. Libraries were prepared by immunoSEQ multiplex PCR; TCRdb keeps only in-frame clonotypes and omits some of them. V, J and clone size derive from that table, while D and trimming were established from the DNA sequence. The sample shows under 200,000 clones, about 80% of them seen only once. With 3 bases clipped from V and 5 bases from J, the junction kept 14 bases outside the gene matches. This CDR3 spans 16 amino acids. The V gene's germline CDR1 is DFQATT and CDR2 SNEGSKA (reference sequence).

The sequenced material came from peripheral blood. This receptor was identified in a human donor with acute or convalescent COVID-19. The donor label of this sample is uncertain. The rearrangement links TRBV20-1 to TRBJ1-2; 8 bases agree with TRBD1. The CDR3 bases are TGCAGTGCTAGTCACGTCCCAGGGGGCGTTGGGTATGGCTACACCTTC. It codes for CSASHVPGGVGYGYTF.